The 32 T cell receptor beta chains reported below all come from one sample, sequenced in a study of blood T cells in healthy people across ages. Primed by a sample-barcoded 5' primer and a J-beta primer mix, a second PCR proceeded for about 7 to 11 cycles. MiXCR, applied by TCRdb to the 5' RACE reads, yields one record per CDR3 protein. Of more than 500,000 distinct CDR3 sequences detected, 27% appear once; the ten largest clones hold about 18%. Sequencing was carried out using blood. Receptors originate from a woman between 65 and 79 years old in good health.

This clonotype was seen a few times. The J gene is TRBJ2-5, the V gene TRBV29-1; no firm D call. Germline loops: CDR1 SQVTM, CDR2 ANQGSEA. The length of the CDR3 is 13 residues. The ends were cut back, 3 bases at V and 6 bases at J, with 14 bases in the middle. The CDR3 region has the DNA TGCAGCGTTGAGGGAACTCGAACGAAGACCCAGTACTTC. Its protein is CSVEGTRTKTQYF. The whole variable domain, remainder taken from reference TRBV29-1 and TRBJ2-5, is SAVISQKPSRDICQRGTSLTIQCQVDSQVTMMFWYRQQPGQSLTLIATANQGSEATYESGFVIDKFPISRPNLTFSTLTVSNMSPEDSSIYLCSVEGTRTKTQYFGPGTRLLVL.

The chain recombines TRBV4-3 with TRBJ2-1, with 10 bases matching TRBD2. Germline-derived CDR1 and CDR2 are LGHNA and YSLEER. Germline trimming cut 0 bases from V and 9 bases from J; bases unmatched to any gene: 8. The CDR3 is made up of 16 amino acids. The CDR3 loop reads CASSQDPETSGFEQFF. Here the CDR3 DNA reads TGCGCCAGCAGCCAAGATCCAGAGACTAGCGGGTTTGAGCAGTTCTTC.

The CDR3 loop reads CASSPERPGTAFF. The CDR3 DNA is TGTGCCAGCAGCCCCGAGCGGCCTGGAACGGCTTTCTTT. The V call is TRBV7-2, the J call TRBJ1-1, with D unclear. The CDR3 covers 13 residues. Looked up from germline, CDR1 is SGHTA and CDR2 is FQGNSA. Deletions cut 5 bases from V and 11 bases from J, with 18 bases between. Together with reference TRBV7-2 and TRBJ1-1, the CDR3 gives the full variable domain: GAGVSQSPSNKVTEKGKDVELRCDPISGHTALYWYRQSLGQGLEFLIYFQGNSAPDKSGLPSDRFSAERTGGSVSTLTIQRTQQEDSAVYLCASSPERPGTAFFGQGTRLTVV.

The table lists this clonotype with a few counts. The chain has TRBV6-5 and TRBJ2-3; no clear D. Germline V gives CDR1 MNHEY, CDR2 SVGAGI. The CDR3 is 14 amino acids. V lost 0 bases, J lost 0 bases, and 4 bases lay in between. The CDR3 nucleotides read TGTGCCAGCAGTTACTCGGCCAGCACAGATACGCAGTATTTT. Its protein product is CASSYSASTDTQYF.

This chain uses TRBV7-2 with TRBJ2-5; 13 nucleotides agree with TRBD2. Germline lookup yields CDR1 SGHTA and CDR2 FQGNSA. CDR3 size: 16 residues. After removal of 5 bases from V and 2 bases from J, the junction contained 5 bases not matched to a gene. CDR3 DNA: TGTGCCAGCAGCGTCGGACTAGCGGGGGCTCAAGAGACCCAGTACTTC. This sequence encodes CASSVGLAGAQETQYF.

V is TRBV5-1 and J is TRBJ1-4; 7 positions agree with TRBD1. Trimming cost V 4 bases and J 4 bases; bases outside gene matches: 7. CDR3 length: 15 amino acids. The V gene's germline CDR1 is SGHRS and CDR2 YFSETQ. CDR3 nucleotide sequence: TGCGCCAGCAGCGAGGGGACAGCCGATAATGAAAAACTGTTTTTT. Its protein product is CASSEGTADNEKLFF.

This clonotype was seen more than once but under ten times. CDR3 bases: TGCGCCAGCAGCCAACAACAGGGGGATGAGCAGTTCTTC. Translating it yields CASSQQQGDEQFF. This chain connects TRBV4-3 to TRBJ2-1; TRBD1 agrees at 8 bases. The CDR3 runs to 13 residues. Germline values: CDR1 LGHNA, CDR2 YSLEER. V lost 2 bases to trimming and J lost 8 bases; unmatched junction nucleotides: 2.

There are a few counts of this clonotype. V is TRBV9 and J is TRBJ2-5; TRBD1 agrees at 12 bases. This CDR3 is 15 amino acids long. V lost 7 bases to trimming and J lost 4 bases; unmatched junction nucleotides: 8. Germline V gene lookup returns CDR1 SGDLS and CDR2 YYNGEE. The CDR3, as DNA: TGTGCCAGCTTGGAATGGGGACAGGGGGCAGAGACCCAGTACTTC. Amino acid sequence: CASLEWGQGAETQYF.

This clonotype was seen ten or more times. The chain carries TRBV18 and TRBJ1-1; no clear D gene. There are 13 residues in the CDR3. The germline V gene has CDR1 KGHSH and CDR2 LQKENI. Trimming stripped 3 bases from V and 3 bases from J, with 8 bases between. CDR3 DNA: TGTGCCAGCTCACCCACAAGAGACACTGAAGCTTTCTTT. Its protein is CASSPTRDTEAFF. The whole variable domain, remainder taken from reference TRBV18 and TRBJ1-1, is NAGVMQNPRHLVRRRGQEARLRCSPMKGHSHVYWYRQLPEEGLKFMVYLQKENIIDESGMPKERFSAEFPKEGPSILRIQQVVRGDSAAYFCASSPTRDTEAFFGQGTRLTVV.

There are a few counts of this clonotype. This chain links TRBV25-1 with TRBJ2-7; the D is unclear. The CDR3 sequence is 15 residues long. V dropped 7 bases and J dropped 0 bases, with 16 bases sitting between them. In germline, CDR1 is MGHDK, CDR2 SYGVNS. The CDR3 DNA reads as TGTGCCAGCACTCCCAGTGGGTCGGGCTCCTACGAGCAGTACTTC. The encoded protein is CASTPSGSGSYEQYF.

V gene TRBV20-1 combines with J gene TRBJ2-1; 11 bases are shared with TRBD2. CDR3 length equals 14 residues. From germline, CDR1 is DFQATT and CDR2 SNEGSKA (reference sequence). V was clipped by 0 bases and J by 6 bases; unmatched bases: 1. The CDR3: CSARDSGGANEQFF. The CDR3 nucleotides read TGCAGTGCTAGAGATAGCGGGGGGGCCAATGAGCAGTTCTTC.

In its sample, this clonotype was seen a few times. The rearrangement links TRBV30 to TRBJ1-1; unclear D gene. Germline assignment: CDR1 GTSNPN and CDR2 SVGIG (reference sequence). CDR3 length: 14 amino acids. Trimming shortened V by 8 bases and J by 2 bases, and 18 bases separated the two germline ends. CDR3 residues: CAIHRTGSNTEAFF. The DNA for the CDR3 is TGTGCCATCCACCGGACGGGGTCCAACACTGAAGCTTTCTTT.

A few counts support this clonotype. This chain links TRBV24-1 with TRBJ1-1; D perhaps matches TRBD1 (5 bases). Trimming removed 7 bases from V and 3 bases from J, with 32 bases in between. CDR1 and CDR2 from the germline V gene are KGHDR and SFDVKD. The CDR3 spans 20 residues. CDR3 sequence: CATRALGTGGTGSEYTEAFF. The DNA of the CDR3 is TGTGCCACCAGGGCCCTAGGTACTGGGGGAACGGGCTCGGAGTACACTGAAGCTTTCTTT.

This sequence joins TRBV9 and TRBJ2-5; the D gene is possibly TRBD2 (6 bases). The V end was cut by 0 bases, the J end by 2 bases, with 14 bases between. The CDR3 runs 16 residues. Per germline, CDR1 SGDLS and CDR2 YYNGEE. CDR3 residues: CASSVGPRTMQETQYF. The DNA of the CDR3 is TGTGCCAGCAGCGTAGGCCCTAGGACTATGCAAGAGACCCAGTACTTC. The whole variable domain, filled in from reference TRBV9 and TRBJ2-5, reads DSGVTQTPKHLITATGQRVTLRCSPRSGDLSVYWYQQSLDQGLQFLIQYYNGEERAKGNILERFSAQQFPDLHSELNLSSLELGDSALYFCASSVGPRTMQETQYFGPGTRLLVL.

This chain uses TRBV20-1 with TRBJ2-5; D not certain. The germline gives CDR1 DFQATT, CDR2 SNEGSKA (reference sequence). V was trimmed by 1 base and J by 5 bases, leaving 11 bases between them. There are 13 residues in the CDR3. The DNA for the CDR3 is TGCAGTGCTAGAGGCCCTAGAGCCGAGACCCAGTACTTC. This gives the protein CSARGPRAETQYF.

The CDR3 spells CSAQAGVPGETQYF. The CDR3 DNA sequence: TGCAGTGCCCAAGCGGGGGTGCCGGGGGAGACCCAGTACTTC. V is TRBV20-1 and J is TRBJ2-5, with 8 bases fitting TRBD2. The CDR3 length is 14 residues. V lost 6 bases to trimming and J lost 5 bases; unmatched junction nucleotides: 11. CDR1 and CDR2 (germline): DFQATT, SNEGSKA (reference sequence).

This clonotype occurred once. V is TRBV3-1 and J is TRBJ2-1; D could derive from TRBD1 or TRBD2 (6 bases each). The CDR3 is 14 residues long. V dropped 3 bases and J dropped 5 bases, with 11 bases sitting between them. In germline, CDR1 is LGHDT, CDR2 YNNKEL (reference sequence). In DNA, the CDR3 is TGTGCCAGCAGCCAGTCGGGGGACAACAATGAGCAGTTCTTC. This gives the protein CASSQSGDNNEQFF.

The chain couples TRBV5-1 to TRBJ2-1, with 9 bases matching TRBD2. Unmatched junction bases numbered 8, after V lost 3 bases and J lost 7 bases. Germline values: CDR1 SGHRS, CDR2 YFSETQ. This CDR3 is built from 15 residues. CDR3 protein: CASSYLGGGANEQFF. The DNA of the CDR3 is TGCGCCAGCAGCTACCTCGGCGGGGGGGCGAATGAGCAGTTCTTC.

This chain links TRBV4-3 with TRBJ2-7, with TRBD1 matching 10 bases. The ends lost 1 base at V and 2 bases at J; junction bases unmatched: 5. The CDR3 is 16 amino acids. Germline lookup yields CDR1 LGHNA and CDR2 YSLEER. The CDR3 nucleotides are TGCGCCAGCAGCCAAGGGGGAGGGACAGGGGCCTACGAGCAGTACTTC. Amino acids: CASSQGGGTGAYEQYF.

In this sample, this clonotype turned up a few times. The chain carries TRBV14 and TRBJ1-2; unclear D gene. This CDR3 comprises 12 residues. Trimming took off 2 bases at V and 4 bases at J, with 5 bases between the two ends. Germline CDR1 SGHDN, CDR2 FVKESK. The DNA for the CDR3 is TGTGCCAGCAGCCAAAGTGGCTATGGCTACACCTTC. It is translated as CASSQSGYGYTF. The entire variable domain, with the rest obtained from reference TRBV14 and TRBJ1-2, is as follows: EAGVTQFPSHSVIEKGQTVTLRCDPISGHDNLYWYRRVMGKEIKFLLHFVKESKQDESGMPNNRFLAERTGGTYSTLKVQPAELEDSGVYFCASSQSGYGYTFGSGTRLTVV.

The rearrangement joins TRBV4-3 to TRBJ1-1; D gene ambiguous. Germline V CDR1 and CDR2: LGHNA, YSLEER. Trimming took 2 bases from V and 4 from J, leaving 11 bases between them. The CDR3 has 14 amino acids. CDR3 DNA: TGCGCCAGCAGCCAATCTCAGATAAGCACTGAAGCTTTCTTT. Translating gives CASSQSQISTEAFF.

This clonotype was picked up a small number of times. The chain couples TRBV7-3 to TRBJ2-2; D perhaps matches TRBD1 (6 bases). CDR3 length: 13 residues. The V end was cut by 1 base, the J end by 7 bases, with 7 bases between. Germline values: CDR1 SGHTA, CDR2 FQGTGA. CDR3 loop: CASSLNRDGELFF. The CDR3 nucleotides read TGTGCCAGCAGCTTAAACAGGGACGGGGAGCTGTTTTTT.

The chain combines TRBV7-2 with TRBJ1-1, with 7 bases fitting TRBD1. Germline V CDR1 and CDR2: SGHTA, FQGNSA. Unmatched junction bases numbered 7, after V lost 1 base and J lost 11 bases. The CDR3 is 13 amino acids. The CDR3 coding sequence is TGTGCCAGCAGCTTAGAGGGGGCCCAGGACGCTTTCTTT. It translates to CASSLEGAQDAFF.

This clonotype showed up just once. J is TRBJ2-7 and V is TRBV20-1, with D perhaps given as TRBD1 or TRBD2 (5 bases each). CDR3 length: 14 amino acids. In germline, CDR1 is DFQATT, CDR2 SNEGSKA (reference sequence). V was shortened by 1 base and J by 2 bases, with 12 bases between the two germline ends. CDR3 coding DNA: TGCAGTGCTAGAGGGGGGACCTACCCCTACGAGCAGTACTTC. Translating gives CSARGGTYPYEQYF.

This clonotype was seen a few times. The chain couples TRBV4-2 to TRBJ2-2, with 7 bases fitting TRBD1. The CDR3 is made up of 14 amino acids. The J segment lost 4 bases and the V segment lost 7 bases, leaving 6 bases of the junction unmatched. CDR1 is LGHNA, CDR2 YNFKEQ, per germline. The CDR3 coding sequence is TGTGCCAGCACAACAGGGGTAGGCACCGGGGAGCTGTTTTTT. Its translation is CASTTGVGTGELFF.

This clonotype was seen only a few times. The chain joins TRBV4-1 to TRBJ1-5, with 7 bases that match TRBD1. The CDR3 is made up of 16 amino acids. The V gene end was trimmed by 3 bases and the J gene end by 4 bases; junction bases not matched to a gene: 9. Germline values: CDR1 MGHRA, CDR2 YSYEKL. The chain's CDR3 is CASSQGSGTANQPQHF. The CDR3 DNA follows: TGCGCCAGCAGCCAGGGCTCCGGGACAGCTAATCAGCCCCAGCATTTT.

The chain carries TRBV4-3 and TRBJ2-1, with D hard to call. The CDR3 sequence is 15 residues long. Trimming shortened V by 0 bases and J by 7 bases, and 13 bases separated the two germline ends. Germline-derived CDR1 and CDR2 are LGHNA and YSLEER. CDR3 DNA sequence: TGCGCCAGCAGCCAAGAAGCAGGATCGGGTAATGAGCAGTTCTTC. It codes for CASSQEAGSGNEQFF.

This clonotype was counted only a few times. This sequence joins TRBV6-5 and TRBJ1-3, with 7 bases identical to TRBD1. CDR3 length: 16 residues. The germline gives CDR1 MNHEY, CDR2 SVGAGI. After removal of 4 bases from V and 3 bases from J, the junction contained 9 bases not matched to a gene. The CDR3 reads CASSSPRGSNGNTIYF. DNA of the CDR3: TGTGCCAGCAGTTCCCCCAGGGGGAGTAATGGAAACACCATATATTTT.

This rearrangement joins TRBV20-1 to TRBJ2-1, with 10 bases lining up with TRBD2. The J segment lost 1 base and the V segment lost 4 bases, leaving 10 bases of the junction unmatched. The CDR3 runs to 17 residues. Per the germline V gene, CDR1 is DFQATT and CDR2 is SNEGSKA (reference sequence). The chain's CDR3 is CSATRLAGERSYNEQFF. CDR3 DNA sequence: TGCAGTGCTACCCGGCTAGCGGGGGAGAGATCCTACAATGAGCAGTTCTTC.

There are a few counts of this clonotype. This rearrangement joins TRBV6-5 to TRBJ2-1; no firm D call. The last part of the DNA fits TRBJ2-5 better; the J call may be wrong. The V gene's germline CDR1 is MNHEY and CDR2 SVGAGI. The CDR3 has 14 amino acids. The CDR3 loop is CASSYMTGRETQYF. Here the CDR3 DNA reads TGTGCCAGCAGTTACATGACTGGCCGCGAGACCCAGTACTTC.

The genes are TRBV3-1 and TRBJ2-7; no clear D. The germline CDR1 and CDR2 sequences are LGHDT and YNNKEL (reference sequence). Trimming stripped 1 base from V and 3 bases from J, with 10 bases between. This CDR3 is built from 14 residues. This CDR3 reads CASSQVVGFYEQYF. The CDR3 DNA reads TGTGCCAGCAGCCAAGTTGTGGGGTTCTACGAGCAGTACTTC.

This clonotype was seen a few times. The CDR3 is CASSPGPGEQYF. The CDR3 nucleotides read TGTGCCAGCTCACCCGGCCCGGGCGAGCAGTACTTC. The genes are TRBV18 and TRBJ2-7, with no clear D. This CDR3 is 12 amino acids long. With 3 bases removed from V and 6 bases from J, the gap between germline ends came to 9 bases. Per germline, CDR1 KGHSH and CDR2 LQKENI.